This T cell receptor (beta chain) was identified during a study of identical twins. TCRdb used MiXCR to reprocess the 5' RACE reads, holding one entry per CDR3 protein. The sample carries roughly 1,500,000 distinct CDR3 sequences, around 29% recorded once. Trimming left V 3 bases short and J 2 bases short, with 13 bases between. CDR1 KGHDR and CDR2 SFDVKD come from the germline V gene. The CDR3 extends over 16 amino acids. This clonotype was seen only a few times. The antigen is undetermined. Whole-study results and caveats: In beta out-of-frame sequences, the excess sharing between twins was weaker. Zero-insertion analyses could be partly confounded by invariant MAIT and iNKT cells. The models gave estimates that fell short of the out-of-frame TCR alpha sharing seen in monozygotic twins. Clonotypes of the beta chain that were abundant in cord blood carried fewer insertions (memory repertoires showed none).

The specimen sequenced was cord blood. This chain connects TRBV24-1 to TRBJ1-5, with D possibly TRBD1 on 6 matching bases. The clonotype comes from a newborn girl in good health. CDR3 residues: CATSDPQGKGNQPQHF. CDR3 nucleotide sequence: TGTGCCACCAGTGATCCACAGGGTAAGGGCAATCAGCCCCAGCATTTT.